What follows is one T cell receptor beta chain and its context. Ten or more counts support this clonotype. The specificity of this receptor is unknown. No base quality values were provided; no much bigger clone lies one nucleotide off. The record originates from a study of regulatory T cells in long-lasting Graves disease (dated by TCRdb to about 2021). Background for the entire study: Patients with newly diagnosed Graves' disease had been on antithyroid drugs for under 3 months. Peripheral blood TCR sequencing and RNA sequencing compared persistent Graves' disease patients with newly diagnosed Graves' disease patients. The study took place in China and was registered as a clinical trial. A total of roughly 35 samples were covered by TCR sequencing, comprising 13 persistent and around 20 newly diagnosed Graves' disease patients.

In the paper's terms, the time point label means: newly diagnosed GD, antithyroid drugs for less than 3 months. For both TCR sequencing and RNA sequencing, RNA was extracted from PBMCs in TRIzol. The diagnosis of Graves' disease was made according to American Thyroid Association guidelines. Patients for the study were recruited at an endocrinology department in Xi'an, China. From each patient, about 8.9 milliliters of peripheral blood was collected into an EDTA anticoagulant tube. Ficoll Paque Plus density gradient separation was used to isolate PBMCs, and no additional T cell sorting was done. An Agilent 2100 Bioanalyzer and agarose gel were used to assess RNA quality, and a NanoDrop 2000 was used to measure RNA concentration. Library construction relied on multiplex PCR. TCRdb names Illumina HiSeq 4000 as the instrument used. iRepertoire HTBI primers and Arm-PCR amplification of CDR3 regions were used to construct TCR beta libraries. Gel purification was performed on PCR products prior to sequencing. The authors processed their data as follows. Across samples, roughly 60 TRBV and 13 to 15 TRBJ segments were identified and used for gene usage analysis of CDR3 amino acid clonotypes. COPE and FqMerger were used to merge the filtered high-quality paired reads into contigs. BLAST was used to align contigs to the IMGT TRBV, TRBD and TRBJ reference genes, and CDR3 was defined following IMGT. Clonotypes above 0.1% frequency were classified as highly expanded clones. Repertoire diversity was measured by Shannon entropy, and V-J evenness by the Gini coefficient. Clonotypes shared by more than one individual were considered public. TCRdb handled the public reads itself, with Q25 trimming in fastp and clone calling in MiXCR, and kept productive beta chains. Identical CDR3 proteins give one entry, which carries the most common genes and DNA. These V and J calls originate from TCRdb's pipeline instead of the authors' own analysis. This sample lists roughly 440,000 distinct CDR3 sequences; around 17% were detected once. 23% of the sample lies in the top ten.

Broader findings and caveats from the paper: As a limitation, the authors acknowledged that the small sample size may reduce accuracy. Sequencing and analysis were restricted to the TCR beta chain. Peripheral blood alone was examined, since thyroid tissue, which constituted the primary lesion, could not be accessed. More public clonotypes were shared among persistent patients (roughly 2,900) than among newly diagnosed patients (more than 950). Persistent Graves' disease patients showed lower TCR Shannon entropy and fewer highly expanded clones than newly diagnosed patients, suggesting clonal expansion.

The same data also went into a second study, on T cells in Graves' hyperthyroidism and ophthalmopathy. The second study's authors report: Graves' hyperthyroidism was defined as stable when no progression to ophthalmopathy occurred over 18 months of follow-up. Hyperthyroidism patients were newly diagnosed, with disease duration under 2 months, and aged 18 to 65 years. The study excluded patients with uncontrolled infections, other autoimmune diseases, pregnancy or lactation. Diagnoses were based on clinical symptoms, serum thyroxine and TRAb, thyroid ultrasound and orbital computed tomography. The first round of RT-PCR for the TCR CDR3 was performed with the HTBI primer set and the Qiagen OneStep RT-PCR kit. Most expanded thyroid clonotypes (frequency above 0.001) were also detected in blood, suggesting blood repertoires may reflect thyroid immune responses. In cross-validation, a model built on a 13 V-J signature told ophthalmopathy apart from stable hyperthyroidism with less than 90% sensitivity and roughly 82% specificity, and in testing the same model reached 80%/75%. In validation, the model predicted progression to ophthalmopathy with 55% to 71% sensitivity and 72% to 75% specificity, a median of about 6.7 months before onset. To identify TCR V-J signatures that set the groups apart, the researchers used a discovery cohort of about a hundred patients, made up of 40 to 45 with Graves' ophthalmopathy and about 59 with stable Graves' hyperthyroidism. Whether ophthalmopathy could be predicted prospectively was tested in an independent validation cohort made up of fewer than 20 hyperthyroidism patients plus 17 patients who later progressed to ophthalmopathy. For training and testing, the 80 to 100 patients in the discovery cohort were randomly divided in a 7:3 ratio. Thyroid tissue and blood T-cell repertoires from six Graves' hyperthyroidism patients were also compared in the study. Once sampling was done, hyperthyroidism patients were given methimazole at a starting dose of 30 mg daily, whereas ophthalmopathy patients were given high-dose intravenous methylprednisolone. Libraries were constructed in a second round of multiplex PCR, after which size selection and purification were carried out. The libraries were sequenced on an Illumina HiSeq2000 using paired-end 100 bp reads. SOAPnuke was used to process the raw data, with reads discarded if the reads contained adapters or uncalled bases, had a mean Phred below 15, or lacked an exact constant-primer or identifier match. High-quality paired reads were merged with COPE v1.2.5, and unique nucleotide sequences were defined as clonotypes. Clonotypes were aligned to IMGT TRBV, TRBD and TRBJ reference segments using MiTCR v1.1. The analysis was restricted to V-J combinations with a frequency above 0.0001, which together covered 98% to 99.2% of the repertoires. A TCS score was defined as the ratio of F50 (clonal expansion) to E x V (chaos), with BLOSUM62-based TCRdist applied between CDR3 peptides within each V-J. Welch's t-statistics and random forest reduced several hundred V-J features to 13, which were used in a naive Bayes classifier (R e1071). Sample size was not statistically predetermined, and blinding of investigators to group allocation was not performed. According to the paper, TCR Vbeta CDR3 sequencing was carried out on approximately 140 peripheral blood samples, which came from 40 to 45 ophthalmopathy, around 74 hyperthyroidism and about 17 progressor patients.

This TCR was sampled from a woman aged 18 to 35 with Graves disease. Donor details come from another sample of the same person, matched by shared clones. Sequencing used peripheral blood mononuclear cells (PBMCs), obtained at new diagnosis, from a patient treated with antithyroid drugs.

The nucleotide sequence reads as follows: TGTGCCAGCAGTTACTCGTTTGGGGGATCAGCCCTCCGCTCTGGAAACACCATATATTTT. Its coded protein is CASSYSFGGSALRSGNTIYF. The chain is encoded by TRBV6-5 joined to TRBJ1-3; TRBD1 could be the D gene, as 5 bases match. The germline V gene specifies MNHEY as CDR1 and SVGAGI as CDR2. The CDR3, from cysteine to phenylalanine, totals 20 residues. Only CDR3 DNA remains: 60 bases, in frame from the first base. Deletion took 0 bases off V and 0 bases off J, with a span of 21 bases between the germline ends.